This TCR beta chain was captured in a study of CD8 T cells in ankylosing spondylitis. Study-wide findings and caveats: Disease-linked clones had a CD8+ phenotype and relatively low frequency in peripheral blood.

This CDR3 comprises 14 residues. V shed 4 bases, J shed 4 bases, and the junction held 4 bases outside the gene matches. Germline CDR1 reads SGHTA; CDR2 reads FQGNSA. TCRdb ran MiXCR on the 5' RACE reads and lists one entry per CDR3 protein. The sample carries some 270,000 distinct CDR3 sequences, roughly 32% recorded once. This clonotype was seen a few times. Its antigen is currently unknown. Sequenced material: blood, either unsorted or a sorted T cell fraction (not recorded which). This chain links TRBV7-2 with TRBJ1-1; 9 bases fit TRBD1. The receptor comes from a male donor with ankylosing spondylitis or in good health (not recorded which). CDR3: CASSWGQGGTEAFF. The DNA for the CDR3 is TGTGCCAGCAGCTGGGGACAGGGAGGCACTGAAGCTTTCTTT.